This TCR beta chain appears in the sequencing data of a study of shared clonotypes between healthy human individuals. About the research overall: Donors, aged 18 to 49, were a couple of women and a few men. A donor's plate count was three for CD4 naive and three for CD4 memory; CD8 naive had two and CD8 memory one.

The donor population consisted of healthy HIV-negative adults with no recent acute infections or vaccinations. Sequencing used immunoSEQ multiplex PCR; TCRdb keeps in-frame clones, though not all of them. The sample contains some 2,400,000 clones, approximately 95% of which appear only once. CDR1 is SEHNR, CDR2 FQNEAQ, per germline (reference sequence). This CDR3 has 14 amino acids. Trimming removed 5 bases from V and 4 bases from J; junction bases left unmatched: 7. The sequencing sample was made of naive CD4+ T cells sorted from blood. Subset: CD45RA+ positively selected. This receptor was identified in a man aged 18-30 years in good health. The J gene is TRBJ2-5, the V gene TRBV7-9; 7 bases agree with TRBD1. The CDR3 sequence is CASSPSRTGETQYF. The CDR3 region has the DNA TGTGCCAGCAGCCCCTCCCGGACAGGAGAGACCCAGTACTTC.